This TCR beta chain comes out of a study of OX40 agonist ivuxolimab in advanced cancers. Study context: Enrolled patients in dose escalation had cancers that were hepatocellular carcinoma, melanoma, renal cell or head and neck cancer. Antecedent anti-PD-1, anti-PD-L1 or anti-CTLA-4 therapy was permissible, with under 50% having received some. Whole-study results and caveats: Certain nonresponding patients likewise had low normalized T-cell clonal expansion. Researchers report that CD8+ T cells had, on average, more expanded clones than CD4+.

Of note for this clone: The antigen remains undetermined.

Some clones are missing from TCRdb's copy, which holds only in-frame ones; the method was immunoSEQ multiplex PCR. In the table there are fewer than 25,000 clones, more than 80% of which are singletons. The length of the CDR3 is 11 residues. Trimming cost V 7 bases and J 7 bases, with 10 bases left between them. CDR1 is SQVTM, CDR2 ANQGSEA, per germline. This chain connects TRBV29-1 to TRBJ1-4; D not certain. The specimen was CD4+ or CD8+ T cells sorted from blood, collected in a trial of the OX40 agonist ivuxolimab. The clonotype originates from an adult with an advanced solid tumor such as melanoma, head and neck, liver or kidney cancer. For the CDR3, the DNA is TGCAGCGCCCGCGCCGGTGAAAAACTGTTTTTT. This sequence encodes CSARAGEKLFF.